This T cell receptor beta chain stems from a study of T cells after yellow fever vaccination. In the study overall: Fractions of low cell number were prepared using SMART-Seq v4 Ultra Low Input.

This clonotype was counted a few times. Its antigen is currently unknown. General study points: Most primary-vaccination clones reappeared after the booster (about 95% CD4, 88% CD8). Overall, a small share of clonotypes was seen in both CD4 and CD8 compartments.

The CDR3 has 14 amino acids. The V gene lost 7 bases and the J gene lost 0 bases, with 10 bases spanning the gap. The germline V gene has CDR1 SGHTA and CDR2 FQGNSA. It was through 5'RACE template switching that TCR cDNA was made, with a universal primer site and UMIs added. Each CDR3 protein is one row after TCRdb ran MiXCR on the 5' RACE reads. Of 450,000 to 600,000 distinct CDR3 sequences in the sample, about 17% were seen once. The receptor was isolated from a man younger than 35 who received the YFV17D yellow fever vaccine. V usage is TRBV7-2 and J usage is TRBJ1-3; a possible D gene is TRBD1 (5 bases). The sequencing used PBMCs, collected roughly 5 days after the first yellow fever vaccination. CDR3 residues: CASNPGGSGNTIYF. The CDR3 DNA follows: TGTGCCAGCAACCCGGGGGGCTCTGGAAACACCATATATTTT.